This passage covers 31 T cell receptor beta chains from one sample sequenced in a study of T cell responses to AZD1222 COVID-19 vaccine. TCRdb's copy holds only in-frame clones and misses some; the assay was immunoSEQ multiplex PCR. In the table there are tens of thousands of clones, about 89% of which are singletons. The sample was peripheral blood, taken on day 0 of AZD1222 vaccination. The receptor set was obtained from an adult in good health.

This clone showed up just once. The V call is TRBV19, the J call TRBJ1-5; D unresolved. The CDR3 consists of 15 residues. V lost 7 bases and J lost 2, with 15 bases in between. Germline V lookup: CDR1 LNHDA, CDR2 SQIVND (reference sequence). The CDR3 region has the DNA TGTGCCAGTACCAGCGAGGCCAGACGCAATCAGCCCCAGCATTTT. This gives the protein CASTSEARRNQPQHF.

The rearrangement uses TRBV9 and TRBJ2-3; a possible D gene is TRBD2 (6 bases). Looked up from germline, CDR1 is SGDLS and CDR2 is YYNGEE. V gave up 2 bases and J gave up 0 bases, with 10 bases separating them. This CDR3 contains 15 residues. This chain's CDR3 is CASSVIAASTDTQYF. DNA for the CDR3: TGTGCCAGCAGCGTCATAGCGGCTAGCACAGATACGCAGTATTTT.

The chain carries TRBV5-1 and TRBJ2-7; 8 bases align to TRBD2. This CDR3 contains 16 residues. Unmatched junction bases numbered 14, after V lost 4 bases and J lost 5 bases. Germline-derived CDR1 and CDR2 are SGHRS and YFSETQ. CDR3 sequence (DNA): TGCGCCAGCAGCCCATACTCGGGGGGGATTGAGAACGAGCAGTACTTC. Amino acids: CASSPYSGGIENEQYF.

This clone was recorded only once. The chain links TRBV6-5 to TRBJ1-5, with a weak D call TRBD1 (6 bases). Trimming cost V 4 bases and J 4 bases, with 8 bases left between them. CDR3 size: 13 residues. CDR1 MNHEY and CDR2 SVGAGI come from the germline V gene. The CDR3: CASSFDRNQPQHF. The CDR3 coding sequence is TGTGCCAGCAGTTTCGACAGGAATCAGCCCCAGCATTTT.

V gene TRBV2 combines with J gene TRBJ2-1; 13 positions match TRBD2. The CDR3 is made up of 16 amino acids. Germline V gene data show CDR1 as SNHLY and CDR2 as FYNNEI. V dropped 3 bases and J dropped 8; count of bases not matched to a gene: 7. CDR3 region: CASSDPLTSGGHEQFF. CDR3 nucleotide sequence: TGTGCCAGCAGTGACCCCCTGACTAGCGGGGGGCATGAGCAGTTCTTC.

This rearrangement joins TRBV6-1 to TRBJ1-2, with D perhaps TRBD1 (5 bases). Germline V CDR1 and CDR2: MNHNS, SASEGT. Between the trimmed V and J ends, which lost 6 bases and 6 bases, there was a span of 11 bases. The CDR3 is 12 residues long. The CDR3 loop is CASSSGVDGYTF. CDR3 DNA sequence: TGTGCCAGCAGCTCGGGGGTAGATGGCTACACCTTC.

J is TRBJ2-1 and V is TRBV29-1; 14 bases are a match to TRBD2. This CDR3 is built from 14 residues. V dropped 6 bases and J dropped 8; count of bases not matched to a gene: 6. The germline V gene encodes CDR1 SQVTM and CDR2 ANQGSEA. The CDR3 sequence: CSVRGTSGGDEQFF. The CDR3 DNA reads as TGCAGCGTGAGGGGGACTAGCGGGGGCGATGAGCAGTTCTTC.

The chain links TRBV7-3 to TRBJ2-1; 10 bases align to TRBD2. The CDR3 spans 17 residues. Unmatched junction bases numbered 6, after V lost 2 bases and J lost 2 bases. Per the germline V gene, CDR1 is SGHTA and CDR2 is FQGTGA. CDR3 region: CASSLGLLAGPYNEQFF. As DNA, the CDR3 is TGTGCCAGCAGCTTAGGTTTACTAGCGGGGCCCTACAATGAGCAGTTCTTC.

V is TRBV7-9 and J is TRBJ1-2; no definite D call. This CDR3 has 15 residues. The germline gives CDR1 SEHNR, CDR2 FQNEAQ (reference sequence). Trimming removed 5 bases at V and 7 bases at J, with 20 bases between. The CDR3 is CASSPHEAGTSGYTF. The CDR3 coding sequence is TGTGCCAGCAGCCCACATGAGGCAGGTACTAGTGGCTACACCTTC.

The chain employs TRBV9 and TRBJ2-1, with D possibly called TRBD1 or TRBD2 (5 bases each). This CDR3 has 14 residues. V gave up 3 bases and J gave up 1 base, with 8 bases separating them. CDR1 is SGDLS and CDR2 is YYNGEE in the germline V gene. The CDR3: CASSAGPSYNEQFF. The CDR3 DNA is TGTGCCAGCAGCGCGGGGCCATCCTACAATGAGCAGTTCTTC.

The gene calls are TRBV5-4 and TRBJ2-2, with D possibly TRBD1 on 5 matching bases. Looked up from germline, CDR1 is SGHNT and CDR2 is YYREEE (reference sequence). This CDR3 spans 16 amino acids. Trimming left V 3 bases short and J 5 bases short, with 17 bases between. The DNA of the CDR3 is TGTGCCAGCAGCTCTCAAGGGGATAGGGTGACCGGGGAGCTGTTTTTT. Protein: CASSSQGDRVTGELFF.

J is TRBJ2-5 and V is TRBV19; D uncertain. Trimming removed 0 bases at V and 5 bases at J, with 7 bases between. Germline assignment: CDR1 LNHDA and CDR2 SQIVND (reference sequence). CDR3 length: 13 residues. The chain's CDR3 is CASSIDLEETQYF. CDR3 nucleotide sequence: TGTGCCAGTAGTATAGATCTTGAGGAGACCCAGTACTTC.

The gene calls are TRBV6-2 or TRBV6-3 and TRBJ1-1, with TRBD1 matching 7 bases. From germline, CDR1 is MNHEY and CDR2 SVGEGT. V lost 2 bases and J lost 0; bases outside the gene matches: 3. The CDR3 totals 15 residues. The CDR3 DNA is TGTGCCAGCAGTTACGACAGGGTGATGAACACTGAAGCTTTCTTT. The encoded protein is CASSYDRVMNTEAFF.

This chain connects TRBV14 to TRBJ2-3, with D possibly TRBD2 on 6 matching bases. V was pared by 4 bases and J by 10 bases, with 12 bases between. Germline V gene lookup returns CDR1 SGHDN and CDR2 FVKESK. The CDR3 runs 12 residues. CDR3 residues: CASSPGTLSQYF. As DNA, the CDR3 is TGTGCCAGCAGCCCCGGGACTCTCTCGCAGTATTTT.

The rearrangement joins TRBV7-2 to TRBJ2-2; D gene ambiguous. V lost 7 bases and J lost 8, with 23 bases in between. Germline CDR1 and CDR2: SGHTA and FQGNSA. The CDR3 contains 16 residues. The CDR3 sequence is CASTEPSENPGGELFF. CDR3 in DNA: TGTGCCAGCACCGAACCCAGCGAGAATCCCGGGGGGGAGCTGTTTTTT.

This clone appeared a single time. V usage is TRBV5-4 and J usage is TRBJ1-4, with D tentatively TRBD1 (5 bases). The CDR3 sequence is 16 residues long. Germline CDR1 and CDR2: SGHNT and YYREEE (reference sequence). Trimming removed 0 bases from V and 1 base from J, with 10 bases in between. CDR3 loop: CASSLARAGTNEKLFF. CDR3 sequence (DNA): TGTGCCAGCAGCTTGGCCAGGGCGGGAACTAATGAAAAACTGTTTTTT. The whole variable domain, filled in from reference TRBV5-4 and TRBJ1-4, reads ETGVTQSPTHLIKTRGQQVTLRCSSQSGHNTVSWYQQALGQGPQFIFQYYREEENGRGNFPPRFSGLQFPNYSSELNVNALELDDSALYLCASSLARAGTNEKLFFGSGTQLSVL.

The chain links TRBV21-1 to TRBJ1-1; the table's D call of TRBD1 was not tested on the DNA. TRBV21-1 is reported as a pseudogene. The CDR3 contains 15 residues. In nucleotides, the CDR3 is TGTGCCAGCAGGCAACAGGGGGCGAAGGACACTGAAGCTTTCTTT. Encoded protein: CASRQQGAKDTEAFF.

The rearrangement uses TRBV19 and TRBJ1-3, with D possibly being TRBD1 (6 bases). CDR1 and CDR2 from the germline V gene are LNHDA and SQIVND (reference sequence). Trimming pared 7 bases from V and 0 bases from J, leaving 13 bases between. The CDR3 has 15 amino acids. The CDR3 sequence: CASKRTGNSGNTIYF. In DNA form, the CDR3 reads TGTGCCAGTAAAAGAACAGGGAACTCTGGAAACACCATATATTTT.

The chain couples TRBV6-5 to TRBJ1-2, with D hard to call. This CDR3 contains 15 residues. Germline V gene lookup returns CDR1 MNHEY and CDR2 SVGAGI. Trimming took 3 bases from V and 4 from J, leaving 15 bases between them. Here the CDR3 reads CASSYSPGSSYGYTF. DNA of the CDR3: TGTGCCAGCAGTTATTCGCCAGGAAGTAGCTATGGCTACACCTTC.

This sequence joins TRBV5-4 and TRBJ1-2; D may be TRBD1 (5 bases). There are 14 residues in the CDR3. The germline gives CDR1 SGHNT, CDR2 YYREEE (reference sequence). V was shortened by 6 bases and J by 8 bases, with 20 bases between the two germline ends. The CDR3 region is CASNDWGGLGGYTF. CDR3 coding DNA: TGTGCCAGCAACGATTGGGGGGGACTAGGAGGCTACACCTTC. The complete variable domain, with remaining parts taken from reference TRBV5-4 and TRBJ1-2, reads ETGVTQSPTHLIKTRGQQVTLRCSSQSGHNTVSWYQQALGQGPQFIFQYYREEENGRGNFPPRFSGLQFPNYSSELNVNALELDDSALYLCASNDWGGLGGYTFGSGTRLTVV.

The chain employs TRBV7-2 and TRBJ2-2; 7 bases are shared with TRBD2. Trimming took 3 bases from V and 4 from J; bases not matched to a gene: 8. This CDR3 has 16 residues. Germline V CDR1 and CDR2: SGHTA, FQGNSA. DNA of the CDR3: TGTGCCAGCAGCTTTCACCCGGTAGCGGGCACCGGGGAGCTGTTTTTT. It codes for CASSFHPVAGTGELFF.

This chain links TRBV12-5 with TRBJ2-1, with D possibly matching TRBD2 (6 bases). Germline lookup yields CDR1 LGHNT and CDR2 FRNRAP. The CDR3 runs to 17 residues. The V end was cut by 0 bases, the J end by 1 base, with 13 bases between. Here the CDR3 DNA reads TGTGCTAGTGGTTTGGTCGTTGACGGGAGATCCTACAATGAGCAGTTCTTC. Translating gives CASGLVVDGRSYNEQFF.

DNA of the CDR3: TGTGCCAGAAGTTACGTTTACACTGAAGCTTTCTTT. This encodes CARSYVYTEAFF. The chain has TRBV5-3 and TRBJ1-1, with D unclear. TRBV5-3 is an ORF; its function is uncertain. The CDR3 runs to 12 residues. The V end lost 5 bases, the J end lost 3 bases, and 8 bases lay between the germline ends.

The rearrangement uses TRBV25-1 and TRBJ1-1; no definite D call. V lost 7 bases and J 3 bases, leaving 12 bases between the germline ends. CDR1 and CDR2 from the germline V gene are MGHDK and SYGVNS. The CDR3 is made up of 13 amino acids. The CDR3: CASIGGWDTEAFF. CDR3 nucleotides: TGTGCCAGCATCGGAGGTTGGGACACTGAAGCTTTCTTT.

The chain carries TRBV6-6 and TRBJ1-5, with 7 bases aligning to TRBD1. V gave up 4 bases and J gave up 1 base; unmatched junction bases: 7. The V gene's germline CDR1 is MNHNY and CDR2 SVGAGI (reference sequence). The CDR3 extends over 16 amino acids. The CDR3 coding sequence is TGTGCCAGCAGTTCCGGACAGGTGTGGAGCAATCAGCCCCAGCATTTT. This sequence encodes CASSSGQVWSNQPQHF.

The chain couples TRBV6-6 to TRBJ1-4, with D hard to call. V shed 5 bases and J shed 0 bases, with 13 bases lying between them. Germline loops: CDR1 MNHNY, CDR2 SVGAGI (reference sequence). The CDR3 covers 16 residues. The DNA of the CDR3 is TGTGCCAGCAGTCACCGGGAAATAGCAACTAATGAAAAACTGTTTTTT. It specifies CASSHREIATNEKLFF.

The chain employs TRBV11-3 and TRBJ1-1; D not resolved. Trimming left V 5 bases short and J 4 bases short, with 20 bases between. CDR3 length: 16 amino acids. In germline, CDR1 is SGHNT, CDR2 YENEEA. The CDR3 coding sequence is TGTGCCAGCAGCCACGGCTCGATCGCGGTTGGCACTGAAGCTTTCTTT. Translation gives CASSHGSIAVGTEAFF.

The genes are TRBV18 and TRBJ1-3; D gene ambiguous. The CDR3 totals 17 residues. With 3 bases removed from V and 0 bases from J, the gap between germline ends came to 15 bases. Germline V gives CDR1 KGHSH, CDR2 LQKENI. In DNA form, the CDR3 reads TGTGCCAGCTCACCTATATCTCCGGAGTACTCTGGAAACACCATATATTTT. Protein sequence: CASSPISPEYSGNTIYF.

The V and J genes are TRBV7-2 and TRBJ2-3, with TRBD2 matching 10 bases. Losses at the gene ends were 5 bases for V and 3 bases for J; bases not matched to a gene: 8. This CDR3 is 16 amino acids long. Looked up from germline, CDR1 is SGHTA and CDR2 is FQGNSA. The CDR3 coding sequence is TGTGCCAGCAGCCCACCTACTAGCGGGGAGACAGATACGCAGTATTTT. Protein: CASSPPTSGETDTQYF.

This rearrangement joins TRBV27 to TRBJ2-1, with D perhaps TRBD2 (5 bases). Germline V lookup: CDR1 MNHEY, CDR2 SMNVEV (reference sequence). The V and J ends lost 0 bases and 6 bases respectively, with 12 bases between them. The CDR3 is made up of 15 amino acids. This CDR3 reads CASSLSLGSLNEQFF. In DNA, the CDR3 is TGTGCCAGCAGTTTATCACTAGGTTCCCTCAATGAGCAGTTCTTC.

CDR3 residues: CASSKQYGEGRQPQHF. In DNA form, the CDR3 reads TGTGCCAGCAGCAAACAGTATGGAGAGGGGCGTCAGCCCCAGCATTTT. This sequence joins TRBV21-1 and TRBJ1-5. TRBV21-1 is designated a pseudogene. CDR3 size: 16 residues.